These 18 T cell receptor beta chains came from one sample sequenced in a study of vaccination effects on CD4 cells after COVID-19 (dated by TCRdb to 2021 to 2024). The library relied on the immunoSEQ multiplex PCR assay. The source is immuneACCESS, and TCRdb retained only in-frame sequences with V and J called. Part of the clones is not carried over; for the studies checked, unresolved V genes explain less than half of this, and the remainder is unexplained. A total of fewer than 85,000 clones appear in this sample, around 79% of them only once. Of the sample, more than 9% falls within the top ten clones. In the ViraFEST assay, PBMC were stimulated with viral peptide pools, and TCR sequencing was then used to find antigen-specific CD4+ T cell clonotypes based on their expansion. After around 11 days of culture, CD4+ T cells were isolated with the EasySep CD4+ T cell isolation kit. The absence of prior SARS-CoV-2 infection in healthy vaccine recipients was confirmed by negative nucleocapsid antibodies before and after vaccination.

Their cognate antigens are unknown. The source material was CD4+ T cells from PBMCs cultured with SARS-CoV-2 spike peptides, sampled before COVID-19 vaccination. Interpreted using the paper, the cell subset or site label stands for: SARS-CoV-2 spike overlapping peptide pool stimulation. These receptors were taken from a human donor who received a COVID-19 vaccine.

This clone occurred a few times. This chain's CDR3 is CASSLSTGVNFYGYTF. The DNA of the CDR3 is TGCGCCAGCAGCTTGTCGACAGGGGTTAACTTCTATGGCTACACCTTC. The chain combines TRBV5-1 with TRBJ1-2, with TRBD1 matching over 8 bases. The ends lost 1 base at V and 4 bases at J; junction bases unmatched: 9. Germline lookup yields CDR1 SGHRS and CDR2 YFSETQ. The CDR3 length is 16 residues.

The V call is TRBV10-1, the J call TRBJ2-1; TRBD2 matches 7 bases. CDR1 WNHNN and CDR2 SYGVQD come from the germline V gene (reference sequence). The trim removed 5 bases at V and 0 bases at J, leaving 7 bases unmatched. The CDR3 covers 16 residues. CDR3 sequence reads: CASSRERGHSYNEQFF. The CDR3 coding sequence is TGCGCCAGCAGTCGCGAGCGGGGTCACTCCTACAATGAGCAGTTCTTC.

The chain joins TRBV19 to TRBJ1-5; weak D call: TRBD1 (5 bases). Germline values: CDR1 LNHDA, CDR2 SQIVND (reference sequence). CDR3 length: 13 amino acids. With 7 bases removed from V and 9 bases from J, the gap between germline ends came to 16 bases. For the CDR3, the DNA is TGTGCCAGTACGGGGACCCGGAGTGGGCCCCAGCATTTT. Translating gives CASTGTRSGPQHF.

V usage is TRBV19 and J usage is TRBJ2-5; 7 nucleotides agree with TRBD1. The germline V gene has CDR1 LNHDA and CDR2 SQIVND (reference sequence). The CDR3 length is 14 residues. Unmatched junction bases numbered 3, after V lost 3 bases and J lost 2 bases. The CDR3 protein is CASSMGQHQETQYF. Written as DNA, the CDR3 is TGTGCCAGTAGTATGGGACAGCATCAAGAGACCCAGTACTTC. Supplemented by reference TRBV19 and TRBJ2-5, the full variable domain reads DGGITQSPKYLFRKEGQNVTLSCEQNLNHDAMYWYRQDPGQGLRLIYYSQIVNDFQKGDIAEGYSVSREKKESFPLTVTSAQKNPTAFYLCASSMGQHQETQYFGPGTRLLVL.

The CDR3 coding sequence is TGTGCCAGCAGCTGGACCCCCAGGGGCGAGCAGTACGTC. It is translated as CASSWTPRGEQYV. The rearrangement uses TRBV5-8 and TRBJ2-7, with D tentatively TRBD1 (6 bases). Germline assignment: CDR1 SGHTS and CDR2 YDEGEE. Trimming cost V 3 bases and J 6 bases, with 13 bases left between them. The CDR3 runs 13 residues.

The CDR3 spells CATSGRQGSDTEAFF. CDR3 bases: TGTGCCACCAGTGGACGACAGGGATCGGACACTGAAGCTTTCTTT. The chain links TRBV24-1 to TRBJ1-1, with 7 bases fitting TRBD1. The CDR3 has 15 amino acids. V gave up 5 bases and J gave up 3 bases; unmatched junction bases: 8. CDR1 is KGHDR, CDR2 SFDVKD, per germline.

This rearrangement joins TRBV3-1 (or the pseudogene TRBV3-2) to TRBJ1-2; TRBD1 aligns across 7 bases. The CDR3 length is 16 residues. Germline values: CDR1 LGHDT, CDR2 YNNKEL (reference sequence). V lost 1 base, J lost 7 bases, and 12 bases stayed unmatched. CDR3 nucleotides: TGTGCCAGCAGCCAAGGCGGGGCAGGGGGGGCGTTTGGCTACACCTTC. This codes for CASSQGGAGGAFGYTF.

The V call is TRBV19, the J call TRBJ1-4; D is perhaps TRBD1 (6 bases). CDR3 length: 14 amino acids. Germline CDR1 LNHDA, CDR2 SQIVND (reference sequence). V was shortened by 7 bases and J by 6 bases, with 15 bases between the two germline ends. CDR3 bases: TGTGCCAGTACCACAGGGTTTATAGATGAAAAACTGTTTTTT. It is translated as CASTTGFIDEKLFF.

The CDR3 here is CASSDRWTSGGPDSTDTQYF. The CDR3 DNA reads TGTGCCAGCAGTGACAGATGGACTAGCGGGGGCCCTGATAGCACAGATACGCAGTATTTT. V and J are TRBV6-4 and TRBJ2-3; 13 bases align to TRBD2. This CDR3 region has 20 residues. Germline CDR1 and CDR2: MRHNA and SNTAGT. V lost 2 bases, J lost 0 bases, and 11 bases stayed unmatched.

This clone was counted only a few times. The gene calls are TRBV3-1 (or the pseudogene TRBV3-2) and TRBJ1-5; D unresolved. V was clipped by 4 bases and J by 6 bases, with 16 bases between them. Germline V gene data show CDR1 as LGHDT and CDR2 as YNNKEL (reference sequence). The CDR3 covers 15 residues. CDR3 sequence reads: CASSLGAREIQPQHF. The CDR3 region has the DNA TGTGCCAGCAGCCTCGGAGCGAGGGAGATTCAGCCCCAGCATTTT.

The chain uses TRBV20-1 and TRBJ1-4; D not resolved. The CDR3 has 14 residues. The V gene's germline CDR1 is DFQATT and CDR2 SNEGSKA (reference sequence). V was trimmed by 3 bases and J by 8 bases, leaving 16 bases between them. CDR3: CSASGIAVGEKLFF. The CDR3 DNA reads TGCAGTGCTAGTGGTATAGCCGTGGGGGAAAAACTGTTTTTT.

This clone appeared a single time. The V call is TRBV7-8, the J call TRBJ1-5; D not resolved. Between the trimmed V and J ends, which lost 5 bases and 0 bases, there was a span of 11 bases. The CDR3 sequence is 15 residues long. Germline V gene data show CDR1 as SGHVS and CDR2 as FQNEAQ. CDR3 in amino acids: CASSPRMDSNQPQHF. DNA for the CDR3: TGTGCCAGCAGCCCTAGGATGGATAGCAATCAGCCCCAGCATTTT.

The chain joins TRBV9 to TRBJ2-3, with no clear D. The V gene's germline CDR1 is SGDLS and CDR2 YYNGEE. The CDR3 covers 16 residues. V lost 0 bases to trimming and J lost 3 bases, with 14 bases between them. The CDR3 region is CASSVGKGMTTDTQYF. The CDR3 bases are TGTGCCAGCAGCGTAGGAAAAGGGATGACAACAGATACGCAGTATTTT.

The chain employs TRBV19 and TRBJ1-5; D unclear. CDR1 LNHDA and CDR2 SQIVND come from the germline V gene (reference sequence). CDR3 size: 15 residues. The germline V and J ends were trimmed by 5 bases and 3 bases, with 14 bases remaining between them. Here the CDR3 reads CASSWSGSPNQPQHF. Written as DNA, the CDR3 is TGTGCCAGTAGTTGGTCGGGGAGTCCCAATCAGCCCCAGCATTTT.

For the CDR3, the DNA is TGTGCCAGCAGCTCACATCCAGGGGGCGCGGGGAACACTGAAGCTTTCTTT. It is translated as CASSSHPGGAGNTEAFF. V is TRBV4-2 and J is TRBJ1-1, with 8 bases that match TRBD1. Germline CDR1 and CDR2: LGHNA and YNFKEQ. The V and J ends lost 5 bases and 1 base, in that order; junction bases with no gene match: 12. This CDR3 is 17 amino acids long.

This chain joins TRBV24-1 and TRBJ2-7; 13 bases agree with TRBD2. With V trimmed by 10 bases and J by 1 base, 6 bases remained unmatched. CDR3 length: 15 amino acids. Germline CDR1 and CDR2: KGHDR and SFDVKD. The CDR3: CATPGLAGKSYEQYV. DNA of the CDR3: TGTGCCACACCGGGACTAGCGGGGAAATCCTACGAGCAGTACGTC.

J is TRBJ1-6 and V is TRBV6-5, with D perhaps TRBD1 (6 bases). Germline assignment: CDR1 MNHEY and CDR2 SVGAGI. The V gene lost 3 bases and the J gene lost 7 bases, with 16 bases spanning the gap. The CDR3 covers 16 residues. The CDR3 here is CASSYLGATRNSPLHF. The DNA for the CDR3 is TGTGCCAGCAGTTATTTGGGGGCGACGAGGAATTCACCCCTCCACTTT.

The chain uses TRBV28 and TRBJ1-6; D is undetermined. The germline CDR1 and CDR2 sequences are MDHEN and SYDVKM. The CDR3 contains 14 residues. V was pared by 6 bases and J by 3 bases, with 9 bases between. The CDR3 coding sequence is TGTGCCAGCAGAAAAACAAGCTATAATTCACCCCTCCACTTT. Its protein is CASRKTSYNSPLHF.